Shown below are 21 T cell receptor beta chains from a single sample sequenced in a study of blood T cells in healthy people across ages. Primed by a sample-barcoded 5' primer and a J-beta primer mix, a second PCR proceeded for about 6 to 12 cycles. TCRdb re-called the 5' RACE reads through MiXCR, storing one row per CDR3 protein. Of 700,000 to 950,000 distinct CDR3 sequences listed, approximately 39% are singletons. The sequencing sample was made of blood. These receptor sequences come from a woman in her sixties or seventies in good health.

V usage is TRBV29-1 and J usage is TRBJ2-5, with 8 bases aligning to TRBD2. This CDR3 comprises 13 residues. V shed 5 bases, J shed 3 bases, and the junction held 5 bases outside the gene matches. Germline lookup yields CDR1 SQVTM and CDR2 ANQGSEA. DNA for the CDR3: TGCAGCGTTTTAAGAGCGGGAGAAGAGACCCAGTACTTC. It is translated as CSVLRAGEETQYF.

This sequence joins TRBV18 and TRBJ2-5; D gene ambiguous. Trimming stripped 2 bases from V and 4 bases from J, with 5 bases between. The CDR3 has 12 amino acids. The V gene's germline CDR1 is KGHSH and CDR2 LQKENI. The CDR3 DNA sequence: TGTGCCAGCTCACCAGCCCCAGAGACCCAGTACTTC. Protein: CASSPAPETQYF.

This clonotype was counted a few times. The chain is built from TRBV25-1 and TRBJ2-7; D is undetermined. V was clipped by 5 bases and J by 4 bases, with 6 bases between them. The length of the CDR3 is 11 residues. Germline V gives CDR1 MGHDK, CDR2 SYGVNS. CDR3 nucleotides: TGTGCCAGCAGTAACGGGTACGAGCAGTACTTC. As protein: CASSNGYEQYF.

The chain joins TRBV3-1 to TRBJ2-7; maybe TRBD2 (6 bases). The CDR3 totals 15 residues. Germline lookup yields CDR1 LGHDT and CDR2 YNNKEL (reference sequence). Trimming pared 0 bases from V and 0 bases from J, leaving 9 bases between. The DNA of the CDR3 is TGTGCCAGCAGCCAAGACCTAGCGAGCTCCTACGAGCAGTACTTC. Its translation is CASSQDLASSYEQYF.

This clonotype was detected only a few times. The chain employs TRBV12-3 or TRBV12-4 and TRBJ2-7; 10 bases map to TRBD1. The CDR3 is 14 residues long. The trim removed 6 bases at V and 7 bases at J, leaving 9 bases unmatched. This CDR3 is CASRLAGTGAEQYF. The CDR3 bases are TGTGCCAGCAGGCTAGCCGGGACAGGGGCTGAGCAGTACTTC.

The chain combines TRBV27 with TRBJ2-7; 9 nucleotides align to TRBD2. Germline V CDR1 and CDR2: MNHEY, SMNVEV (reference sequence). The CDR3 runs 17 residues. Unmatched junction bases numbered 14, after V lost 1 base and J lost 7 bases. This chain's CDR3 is CASSLLGLAPSYNEQYF. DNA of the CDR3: TGTGCCAGCAGTTTATTGGGACTAGCCCCCTCCTACAATGAGCAGTACTTC.

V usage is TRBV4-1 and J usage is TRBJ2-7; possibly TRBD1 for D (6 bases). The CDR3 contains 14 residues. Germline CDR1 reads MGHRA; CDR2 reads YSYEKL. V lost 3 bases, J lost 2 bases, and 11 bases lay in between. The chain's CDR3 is CASSHRTDTYEQYF. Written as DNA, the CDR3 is TGCGCCAGCAGCCACAGGACAGATACCTACGAGCAGTACTTC.

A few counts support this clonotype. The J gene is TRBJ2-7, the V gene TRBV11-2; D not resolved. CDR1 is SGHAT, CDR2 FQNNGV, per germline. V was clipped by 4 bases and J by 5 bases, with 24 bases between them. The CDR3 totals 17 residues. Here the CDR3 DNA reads TGTGCCAGCAGCTCCTCTCCCGACTGGATGAGTCTCGACGAGCAGTACTTC. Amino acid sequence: CASSSSPDWMSLDEQYF.

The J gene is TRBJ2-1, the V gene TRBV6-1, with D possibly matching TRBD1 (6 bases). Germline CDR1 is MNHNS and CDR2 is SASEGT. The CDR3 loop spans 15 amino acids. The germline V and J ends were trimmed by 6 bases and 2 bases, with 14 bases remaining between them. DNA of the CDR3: TGTGCCAGCAGACATACAGGGATCCCCTACAATGAGCAGTTCTTC. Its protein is CASRHTGIPYNEQFF.

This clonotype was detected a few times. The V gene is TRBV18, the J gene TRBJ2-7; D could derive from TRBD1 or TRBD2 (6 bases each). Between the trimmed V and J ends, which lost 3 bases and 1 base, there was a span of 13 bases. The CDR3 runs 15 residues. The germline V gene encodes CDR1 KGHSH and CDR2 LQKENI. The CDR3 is CASSPPGGSSYEQYF. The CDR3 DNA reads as TGTGCCAGCTCACCTCCCGGGGGCTCATCCTACGAGCAGTACTTC.

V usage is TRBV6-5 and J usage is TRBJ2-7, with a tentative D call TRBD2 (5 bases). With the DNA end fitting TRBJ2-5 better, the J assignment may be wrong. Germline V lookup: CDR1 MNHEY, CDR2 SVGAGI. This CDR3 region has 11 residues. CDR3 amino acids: CAADSGETQYF. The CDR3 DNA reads TGTGCCGCCGACTCGGGGGAGACCCAGTACTTC.

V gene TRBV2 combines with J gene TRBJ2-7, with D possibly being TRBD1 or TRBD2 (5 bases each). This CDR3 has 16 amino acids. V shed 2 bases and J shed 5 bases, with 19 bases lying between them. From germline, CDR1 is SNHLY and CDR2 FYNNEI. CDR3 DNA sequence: TGTGCCAGCAGTGAAATGGGGACGGGATACGTCCACGAGCAGTACTTC. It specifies CASSEMGTGYVHEQYF.

CDR3 DNA sequence: TGCAGTGCTAGACCCCCCGGGAGCGAGCAGTACTTC. Protein product: CSARPPGSEQYF. The chain has TRBV20-1 and TRBJ2-7; possibly TRBD2 for D (6 bases). The length of the CDR3 is 12 residues. V lost 2 bases to trimming and J lost 6 bases, with 11 bases between them. Germline loops: CDR1 DFQATT, CDR2 SNEGSKA (reference sequence).

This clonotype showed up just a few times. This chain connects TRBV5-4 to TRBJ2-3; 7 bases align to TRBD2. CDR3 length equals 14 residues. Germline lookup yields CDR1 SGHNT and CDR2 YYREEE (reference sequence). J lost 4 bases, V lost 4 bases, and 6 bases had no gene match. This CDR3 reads CASSPPGGADTQYF. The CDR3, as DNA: TGTGCCAGCAGCCCCCCGGGGGGTGCAGATACGCAGTATTTT. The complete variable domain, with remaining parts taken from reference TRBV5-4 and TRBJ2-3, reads ETGVTQSPTHLIKTRGQQVTLRCSSQSGHNTVSWYQQALGQGPQFIFQYYREEENGRGNFPPRFSGLQFPNYSSELNVNALELDDSALYLCASSPPGGADTQYFGPGTRLTVL.

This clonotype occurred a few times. In DNA form, the CDR3 reads TGTGCCAGCAGCCAACAAAGGGATTTGGGCGTACAGCAGTTCTTC. Translated: CASSQQRDLGVQQFF. V gene TRBV3-1 combines with J gene TRBJ2-1; unclear D gene. Germline CDR1 and CDR2: LGHDT and YNNKEL (reference sequence). Trimming removed 2 bases from V and 11 bases from J, with 19 bases in between. The CDR3 has 15 amino acids.

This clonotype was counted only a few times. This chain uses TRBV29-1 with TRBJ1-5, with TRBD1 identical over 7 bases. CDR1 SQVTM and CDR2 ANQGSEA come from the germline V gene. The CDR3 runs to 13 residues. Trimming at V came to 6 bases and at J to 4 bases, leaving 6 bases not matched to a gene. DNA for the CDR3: TGCAGCGTCCGGACAGGATTAAATCAGCCCCAGCATTTT. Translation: CSVRTGLNQPQHF.

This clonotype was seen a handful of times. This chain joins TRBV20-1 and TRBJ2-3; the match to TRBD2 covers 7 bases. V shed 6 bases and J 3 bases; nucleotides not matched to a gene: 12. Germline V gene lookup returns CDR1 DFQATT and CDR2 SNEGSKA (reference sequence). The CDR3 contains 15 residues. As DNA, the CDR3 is TGCAGTGCCTCTCCAGGACTAGGGGAGACAGATACGCAGTATTTT. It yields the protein CSASPGLGETDTQYF.

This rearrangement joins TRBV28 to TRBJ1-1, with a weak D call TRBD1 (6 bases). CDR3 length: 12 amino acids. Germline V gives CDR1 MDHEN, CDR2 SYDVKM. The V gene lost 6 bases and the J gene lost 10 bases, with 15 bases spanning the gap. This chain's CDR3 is CASSSSSRGAFF. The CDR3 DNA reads TGTGCCAGCAGCTCCTCGAGCAGGGGAGCTTTCTTT.

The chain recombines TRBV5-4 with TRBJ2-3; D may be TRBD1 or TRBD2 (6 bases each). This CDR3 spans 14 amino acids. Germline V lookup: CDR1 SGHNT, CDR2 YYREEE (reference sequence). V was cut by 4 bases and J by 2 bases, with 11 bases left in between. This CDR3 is CASSRSGATDTQYF. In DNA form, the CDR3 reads TGTGCCAGCAGCCGCTCGGGGGCCACAGATACGCAGTATTTT.

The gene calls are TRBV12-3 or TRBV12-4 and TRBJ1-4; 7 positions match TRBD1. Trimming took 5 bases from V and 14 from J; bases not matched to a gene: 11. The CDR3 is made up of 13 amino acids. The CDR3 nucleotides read TGTGCCAGCAGTCCGGACAGGTTTCGATCCCTGTTTTTT. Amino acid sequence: CASSPDRFRSLFF.

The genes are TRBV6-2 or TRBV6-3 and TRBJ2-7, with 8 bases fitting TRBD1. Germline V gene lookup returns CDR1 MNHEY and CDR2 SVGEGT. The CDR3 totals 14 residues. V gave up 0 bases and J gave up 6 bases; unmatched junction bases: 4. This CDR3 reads CASSYSGQGFEQYF. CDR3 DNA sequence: TGTGCCAGCAGTTACTCTGGACAGGGATTCGAGCAGTACTTC.